The source of this T cell receptor beta chain is a study of cytomegalovirus exposure and HLA in healthy donors. Broader study findings: One cluster of highly shared sequence variants probably arose as a sequencing artifact. Versus the approximately 700-donor mean, an Asian-associated ancestry cluster reportedly showed fewer N-insertions in a later analysis. Both high specificity and high sensitivity reportedly marked the classifier's diagnosis of cytomegalovirus status.

The V gene lost 5 bases and the J gene lost 4 bases, with 15 bases spanning the gap. This CDR3 has 16 amino acids. Germline V gives CDR1 MDHEN, CDR2 SYDVKM. This clone occurred a few times. Its antigen remains unknown. Primers for the PCR totalled 60 Vbeta and 13 Jbeta. Sequencing used immunoSEQ multiplex PCR; TCRdb keeps in-frame clones, though not all of them. The sample holds roughly 190,000 clones, roughly 85% seen once. The J gene is TRBJ2-6, the V gene TRBV28; tentatively, D is TRBD2 (5 bases). Sequencing used PBMCs. The receptor's source is a woman younger than 35 in good health and CMV-seronegative. In nucleotides, the CDR3 is TGTGCCAGCAGTCCCCGAGGACTCCGGGGGGCCAACGTCCTGACTTTC. The encoded protein is CASSPRGLRGANVLTF.